This T cell receptor beta chain derives from a study of regulatory T cells in long-lasting Graves disease. Through Arm-PCR of CDR3 regions and iRepertoire HTBI primers, TCR beta libraries were built. Each CDR3 protein gets one entry after TCRdb re-called the multiplex PCR reads with MiXCR. The data contain around 400,000 distinct CDR3 sequences, about 10% of them singletons. V shed 6 bases and J shed 7 bases, with 7 bases lying between them. CDR1 and CDR2 from the germline V gene are ENHRY and SYGVKD. This CDR3 comprises 12 residues. A few counts support this clonotype. As to time point: newly diagnosed GD, antithyroid drugs for less than 3 months. PBMC-derived RNA was used for the TCR library. The same sample was also used in a study of T cells in Graves' hyperthyroidism and ophthalmopathy.

The starting material was peripheral blood mononuclear cells (PBMCs), obtained at new diagnosis, from a patient treated with antithyroid drugs. This chain links TRBV10-3 with TRBJ1-6; perhaps TRBD1 as D (5 bases). This clonotype was obtained from a woman aged 18-35 years with Graves disease. The CDR3: CAIRQENSPLHF. CDR3 DNA sequence: TGTGCCATCAGACAGGAGAATTCACCCCTCCACTTT.